This is a list of T cell receptor beta chains from one sample in a study of blood T cell repertoires in COVID-19. TCRdb's table, derived via immunoSEQ multiplex PCR, lists solely in-frame clones and lacks some. Altogether tens of thousands of clones are present, about 91% being singletons, with the ten largest covering about a sixth. Sequencing was performed on peripheral blood. Receptors were obtained from a woman aged 25 to 39 in a cohort sampled during active COVID-19. Each CDR3 is given with its conserved first and last residue. The D gene is left open where the match is weak.

CDR3 protein	V gene	J gene	D gene
CASSPLAKNIQYF	TRBV28	TRBJ2-4	.
CASRNQPGVEAFF	TRBV5-6	TRBJ1-1	.
CASSRAQGPYGYTF	TRBV14	TRBJ1-2	.
CASSQEAAGGQETQYF	TRBV4-1	TRBJ2-5	TRBD2
CASSEEHFGRIHNEQFF	TRBV6-1	TRBJ2-1	.
CASSTPIGTPNTEAFF	TRBV7-9	TRBJ1-1	.
CASSLAYGYTF	TRBV5-6	TRBJ1-2	.
CASSPNPGGRETQYF	TRBV5-1	TRBJ2-5	TRBD1
CASSLLPGQGNQPQHF	TRBV5-1	TRBJ1-5	TRBD1
CASSGTSGSYEQYF	TRBV7-9	TRBJ2-7	TRBD2
CASSGLAGEYEQYF	TRBV18	TRBJ2-7	TRBD2
CASSVGQGAYETQYF	TRBV9	TRBJ2-5	TRBD1
CASSLAGWGTDTQYF	TRBV6-5	TRBJ2-3	TRBD2
CASSQAWGGGETQYF	TRBV4-1	TRBJ2-5	TRBD2
CASSLYRAYEQYF	TRBV5-1	TRBJ2-7	.
CASSSRRLAAHEQFF	TRBV7-2	TRBJ2-1	TRBD2
CASSTTSGRFRVFF	TRBV19	TRBJ2-1	TRBD2
CASSPSGGNEQFF	TRBV18	TRBJ2-1	TRBD2